What follows is one T cell receptor (beta chain) and its context. The protocol was immunoSEQ multiplex PCR, while the TCRdb copy is restricted to in-frame clones and leaves out a portion. The data show tens of thousands of clones, just over 85% seen once. The data are from a study of OX40 agonist ivuxolimab in advanced cancers. About the study: Six ivuxolimab dose levels, 0.01 to 10 mg/kg, were given intravenously every 2 weeks. Patients receiving dose escalation had hepatocellular carcinoma, melanoma, renal cell or head and neck cancer. Those enrolled were 80% to 85% male, with a mean age of roughly 62 years and ages from 23 to 79. Participants could have had prior anti-PD-1, anti-PD-L1 or anti-CTLA-4 therapy, and less than 45% had some.

CDR1 and CDR2 from the germline V gene are SGHRS and YFSETQ. The CDR3 spans 13 residues. Between the trimmed V and J ends, which lost 0 bases and 10 bases, there was a span of 8 bases. The chain uses TRBV5-1 and TRBJ1-6, with D hard to call. This TCR came from an adult with an advanced solid tumor such as melanoma, head and neck, liver or kidney cancer. The starting material was CD4+ or CD8+ T cells sorted from blood, obtained in a trial of the OX40 agonist ivuxolimab. CDR3 amino acids: CASSLGAISPLHF. DNA for the CDR3: TGCGCCAGCAGCTTGGGCGCTATATCACCCCTCCACTTT.